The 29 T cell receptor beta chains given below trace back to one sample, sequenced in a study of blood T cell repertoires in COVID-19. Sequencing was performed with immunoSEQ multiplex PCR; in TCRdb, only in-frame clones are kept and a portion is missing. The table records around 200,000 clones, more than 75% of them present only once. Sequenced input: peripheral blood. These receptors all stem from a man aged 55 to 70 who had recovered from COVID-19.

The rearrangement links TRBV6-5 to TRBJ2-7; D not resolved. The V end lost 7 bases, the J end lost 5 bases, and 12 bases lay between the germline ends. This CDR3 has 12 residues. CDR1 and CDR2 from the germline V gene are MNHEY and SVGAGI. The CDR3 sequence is CASTFAVNEQYF. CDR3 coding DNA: TGTGCCAGCACTTTTGCGGTCAACGAGCAGTACTTC.

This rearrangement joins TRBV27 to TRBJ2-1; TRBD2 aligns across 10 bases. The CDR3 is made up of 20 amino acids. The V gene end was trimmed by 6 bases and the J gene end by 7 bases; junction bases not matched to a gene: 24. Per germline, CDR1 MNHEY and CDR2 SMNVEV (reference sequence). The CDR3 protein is CASSDSYGTYAVAGGNEQFF. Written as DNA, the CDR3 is TGTGCCAGCAGCGACTCCTACGGGACGTATGCGGTAGCGGGAGGAAATGAGCAGTTCTTC.

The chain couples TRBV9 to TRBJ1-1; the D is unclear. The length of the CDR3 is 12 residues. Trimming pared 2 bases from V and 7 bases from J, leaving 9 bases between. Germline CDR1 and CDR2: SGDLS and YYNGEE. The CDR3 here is CASSVLAGEAFF. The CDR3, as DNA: TGTGCCAGCAGCGTCTTAGCGGGTGAAGCTTTCTTT.

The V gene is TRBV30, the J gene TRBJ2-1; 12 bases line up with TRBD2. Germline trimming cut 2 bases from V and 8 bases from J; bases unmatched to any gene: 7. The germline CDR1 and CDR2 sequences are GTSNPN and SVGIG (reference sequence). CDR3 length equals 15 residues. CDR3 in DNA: TGTGCCTGGAGTCCGAGACTAGCGGGGGTTGATGAGCAGTTCTTC. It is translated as CAWSPRLAGVDEQFF.

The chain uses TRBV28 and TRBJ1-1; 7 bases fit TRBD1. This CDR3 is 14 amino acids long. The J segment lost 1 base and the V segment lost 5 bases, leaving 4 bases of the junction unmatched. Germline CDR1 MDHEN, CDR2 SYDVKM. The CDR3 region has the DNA TGTGCCAGCAGTCCGGACAGGCCGAACACTGAAGCTTTCTTT. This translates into CASSPDRPNTEAFF.

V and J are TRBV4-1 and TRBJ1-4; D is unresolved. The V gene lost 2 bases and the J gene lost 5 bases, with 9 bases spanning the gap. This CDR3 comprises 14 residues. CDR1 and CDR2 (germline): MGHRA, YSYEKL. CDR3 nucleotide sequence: TGCGCCAGCAGCCAAACTGAAAACAATGAAAAACTGTTTTTT. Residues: CASSQTENNEKLFF.

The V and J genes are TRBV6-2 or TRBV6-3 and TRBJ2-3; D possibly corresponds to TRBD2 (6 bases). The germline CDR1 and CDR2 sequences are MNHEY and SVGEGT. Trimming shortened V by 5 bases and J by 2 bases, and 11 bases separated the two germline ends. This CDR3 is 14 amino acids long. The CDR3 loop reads CASSRSGFTDTQYF. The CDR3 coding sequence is TGTGCCAGCAGTCGTAGCGGATTCACAGATACGCAGTATTTT.

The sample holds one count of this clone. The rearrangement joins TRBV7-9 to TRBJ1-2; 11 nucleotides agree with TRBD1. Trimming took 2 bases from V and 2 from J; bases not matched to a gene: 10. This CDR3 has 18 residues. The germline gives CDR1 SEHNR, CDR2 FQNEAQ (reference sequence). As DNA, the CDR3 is TGTGCCAGCAGCTTATACGGGACAGGGGGGATCGCCAACTATGGCTACACCTTC. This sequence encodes CASSLYGTGGIANYGYTF.

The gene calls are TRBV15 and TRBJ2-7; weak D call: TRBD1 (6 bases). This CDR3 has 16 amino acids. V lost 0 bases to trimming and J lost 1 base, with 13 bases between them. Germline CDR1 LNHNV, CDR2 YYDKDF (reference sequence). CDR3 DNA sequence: TGTGCCACCAGCAGAGATGCAGGGGCTAGGTCCTACGAGCAGTACTTC. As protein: CATSRDAGARSYEQYF.

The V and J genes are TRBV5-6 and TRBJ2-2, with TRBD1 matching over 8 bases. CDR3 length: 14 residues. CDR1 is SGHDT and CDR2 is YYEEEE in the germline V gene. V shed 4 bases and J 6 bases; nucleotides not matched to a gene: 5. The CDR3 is CASSLDRAAGELFF. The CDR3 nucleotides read TGTGCCAGCAGCCTGGACAGGGCTGCCGGGGAGCTGTTTTTT.

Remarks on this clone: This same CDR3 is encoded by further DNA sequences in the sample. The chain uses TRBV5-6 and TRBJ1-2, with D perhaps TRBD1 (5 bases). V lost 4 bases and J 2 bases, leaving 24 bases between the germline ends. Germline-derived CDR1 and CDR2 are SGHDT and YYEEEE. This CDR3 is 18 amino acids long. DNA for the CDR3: TGTGCCAGCAGCCGCAGGCGGGACTCAGGGAGCGGGAACTATGGCTACACCTTC. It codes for CASSRRRDSGSGNYGYTF.

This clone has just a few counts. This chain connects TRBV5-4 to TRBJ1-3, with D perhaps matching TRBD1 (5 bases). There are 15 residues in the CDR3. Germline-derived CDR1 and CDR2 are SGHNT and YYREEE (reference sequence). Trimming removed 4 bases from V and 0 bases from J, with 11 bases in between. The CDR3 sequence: CASSLQGVSGNTIYF. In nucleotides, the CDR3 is TGTGCCAGCAGCCTCCAGGGTGTCTCTGGAAACACCATATATTTT. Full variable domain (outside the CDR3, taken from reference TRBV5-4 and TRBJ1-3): ETGVTQSPTHLIKTRGQQVTLRCSSQSGHNTVSWYQQALGQGPQFIFQYYREEENGRGNFPPRFSGLQFPNYSSELNVNALELDDSALYLCASSLQGVSGNTIYFGEGSWLTVV.

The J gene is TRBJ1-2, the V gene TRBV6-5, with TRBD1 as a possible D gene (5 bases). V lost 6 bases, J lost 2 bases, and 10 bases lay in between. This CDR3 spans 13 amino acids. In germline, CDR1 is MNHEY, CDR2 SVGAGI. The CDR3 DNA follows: TGTGCCAGCAGGAACGGGGGGAACTATGGCTACACCTTC. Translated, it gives CASRNGGNYGYTF.

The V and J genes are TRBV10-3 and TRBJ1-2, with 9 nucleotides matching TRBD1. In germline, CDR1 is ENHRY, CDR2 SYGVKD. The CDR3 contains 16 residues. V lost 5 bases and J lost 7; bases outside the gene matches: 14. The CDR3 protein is CAISRPPGQGVSGYTF. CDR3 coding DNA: TGTGCCATCAGTAGACCACCGGGACAGGGAGTAAGTGGCTACACCTTC.

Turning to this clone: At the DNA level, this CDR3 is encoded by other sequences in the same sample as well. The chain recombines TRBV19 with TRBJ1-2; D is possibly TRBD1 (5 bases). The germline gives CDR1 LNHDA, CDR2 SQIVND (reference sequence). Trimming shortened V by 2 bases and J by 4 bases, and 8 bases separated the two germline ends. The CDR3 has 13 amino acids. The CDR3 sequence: CASSIQGGYGYTF. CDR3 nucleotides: TGTGCCAGTAGTATACAGGGAGGCTATGGCTACACCTTC.

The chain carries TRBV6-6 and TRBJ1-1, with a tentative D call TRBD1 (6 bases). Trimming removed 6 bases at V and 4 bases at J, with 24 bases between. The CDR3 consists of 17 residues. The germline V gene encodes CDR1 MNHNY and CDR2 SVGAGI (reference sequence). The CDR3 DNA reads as TGTGCCAGCAGCCGAAAGGGCGCAAACCTCAGGGGCACTGAAGCTTTCTTT. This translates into CASSRKGANLRGTEAFF.

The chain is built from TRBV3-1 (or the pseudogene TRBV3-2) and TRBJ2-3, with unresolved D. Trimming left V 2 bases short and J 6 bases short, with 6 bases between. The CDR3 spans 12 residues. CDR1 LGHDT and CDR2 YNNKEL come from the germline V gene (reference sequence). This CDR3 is CASSQNSDTQYF. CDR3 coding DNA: TGTGCCAGCAGCCAAAACTCTGATACGCAGTATTTT.

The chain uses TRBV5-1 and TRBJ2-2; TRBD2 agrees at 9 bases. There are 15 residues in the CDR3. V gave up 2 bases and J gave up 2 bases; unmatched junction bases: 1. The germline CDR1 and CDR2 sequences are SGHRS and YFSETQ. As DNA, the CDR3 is TGCGCCAGCAGCTTAGCGGGGGGTAACACCGGGGAGCTGTTTTTT. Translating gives CASSLAGGNTGELFF.

CDR3 amino acids: CATSESGNTGELFF. The CDR3 DNA sequence: TGTGCCACCAGTGAATCAGGGAACACCGGGGAGCTGTTTTTT. The rearrangement joins TRBV24-1 to TRBJ2-2; D gene ambiguous. Trimming shortened V by 4 bases and J by 1 base, and 6 bases separated the two germline ends. Germline values: CDR1 KGHDR, CDR2 SFDVKD. This CDR3 has 14 residues.

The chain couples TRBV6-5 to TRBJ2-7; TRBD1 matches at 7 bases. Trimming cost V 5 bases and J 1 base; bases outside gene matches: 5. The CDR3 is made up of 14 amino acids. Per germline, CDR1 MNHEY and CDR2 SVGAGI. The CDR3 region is CASSLRDSSYEQYF. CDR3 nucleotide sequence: TGTGCCAGCAGTCTTCGGGACAGTTCCTACGAGCAGTACTTC.

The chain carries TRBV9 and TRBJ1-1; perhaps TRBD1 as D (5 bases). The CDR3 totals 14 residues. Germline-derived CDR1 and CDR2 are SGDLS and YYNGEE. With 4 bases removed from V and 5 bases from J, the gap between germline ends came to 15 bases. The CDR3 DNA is TGTGCCAGCAGCCCGGAGGGCGGGGGGACTGAAGCTTTCTTT. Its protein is CASSPEGGGTEAFF.

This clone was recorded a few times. The CDR3 loop is CASSQESQAGYGYTF. The DNA for the CDR3 is TGCGCCAGCAGCCAAGAGAGCCAGGCCGGCTATGGCTACACCTTC. The chain joins TRBV4-1 to TRBJ1-2; D is ambiguous. V shed 0 bases and J shed 4 bases, with 12 bases lying between them. Germline-derived CDR1 and CDR2 are MGHRA and YSYEKL. The CDR3 spans 15 residues.

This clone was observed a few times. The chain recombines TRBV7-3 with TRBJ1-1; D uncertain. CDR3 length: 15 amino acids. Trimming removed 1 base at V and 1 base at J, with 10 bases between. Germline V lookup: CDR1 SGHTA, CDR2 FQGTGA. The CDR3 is CASSLIAVENTEAFF. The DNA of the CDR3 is TGTGCCAGCAGCTTAATCGCAGTCGAGAACACTGAAGCTTTCTTT. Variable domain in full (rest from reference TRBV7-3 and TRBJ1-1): GAGVSQTPSNKVTEKGKYVELRCDPISGHTALYWYRQSLGQGPEFLIYFQGTGAADDSGLPNDRFFAVRPEGSVSTLKIQRTERGDSAVYLCASSLIAVENTEAFFGQGTRLTVV.

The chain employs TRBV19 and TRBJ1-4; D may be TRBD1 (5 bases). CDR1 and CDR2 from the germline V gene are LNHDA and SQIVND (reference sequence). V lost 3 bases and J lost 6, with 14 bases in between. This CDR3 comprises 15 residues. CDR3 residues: CASSITEATDEKLFF. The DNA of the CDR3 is TGTGCCAGTAGTATTACAGAAGCGACAGATGAAAAACTGTTTTTT. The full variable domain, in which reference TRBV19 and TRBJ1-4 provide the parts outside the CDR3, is DGGITQSPKYLFRKEGQNVTLSCEQNLNHDAMYWYRQDPGQGLRLIYYSQIVNDFQKGDIAEGYSVSREKKESFPLTVTSAQKNPTAFYLCASSITEATDEKLFFGSGTQLSVL.

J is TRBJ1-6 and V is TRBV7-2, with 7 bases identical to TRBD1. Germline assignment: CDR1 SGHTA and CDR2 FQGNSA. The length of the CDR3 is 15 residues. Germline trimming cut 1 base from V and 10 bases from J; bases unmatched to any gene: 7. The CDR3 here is CASSLEGTAYSPLHF. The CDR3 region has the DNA TGTGCCAGCAGCTTAGAGGGGACAGCGTACTCACCCCTCCACTTT.

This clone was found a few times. This chain's CDR3 is CASGSGPYEQYF. Here the CDR3 DNA reads TGTGCCAGCGGCAGTGGGCCCTACGAGCAGTACTTC. The chain has TRBV5-6 and TRBJ2-7; D gene unclear. Germline lookup yields CDR1 SGHDT and CDR2 YYEEEE. Deletions cut 7 bases from V and 2 bases from J, with 10 bases between. This CDR3 has 12 amino acids.

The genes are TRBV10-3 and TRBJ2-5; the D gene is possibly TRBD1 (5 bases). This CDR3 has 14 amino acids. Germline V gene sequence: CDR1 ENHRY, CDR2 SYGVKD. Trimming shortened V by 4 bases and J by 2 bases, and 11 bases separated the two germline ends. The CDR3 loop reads CAISVTGTQETQYF. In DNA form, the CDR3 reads TGTGCCATCAGTGTAACAGGAACACAAGAGACCCAGTACTTC.

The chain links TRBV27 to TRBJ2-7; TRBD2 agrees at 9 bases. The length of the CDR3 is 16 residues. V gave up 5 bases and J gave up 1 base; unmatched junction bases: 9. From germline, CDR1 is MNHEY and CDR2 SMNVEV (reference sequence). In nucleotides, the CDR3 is TGTGCCAGCAGTCCTTCCCTTAGCGGGGGTTCCTACGAGCAGTACTTC. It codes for CASSPSLSGGSYEQYF.

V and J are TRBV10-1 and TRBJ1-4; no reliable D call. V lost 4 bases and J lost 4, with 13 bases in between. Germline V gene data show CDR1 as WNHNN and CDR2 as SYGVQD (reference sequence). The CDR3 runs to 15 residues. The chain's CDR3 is CASSAAGMGNEKLFF. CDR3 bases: TGCGCCAGCAGTGCGGCGGGCATGGGTAATGAAAAACTGTTTTTT.